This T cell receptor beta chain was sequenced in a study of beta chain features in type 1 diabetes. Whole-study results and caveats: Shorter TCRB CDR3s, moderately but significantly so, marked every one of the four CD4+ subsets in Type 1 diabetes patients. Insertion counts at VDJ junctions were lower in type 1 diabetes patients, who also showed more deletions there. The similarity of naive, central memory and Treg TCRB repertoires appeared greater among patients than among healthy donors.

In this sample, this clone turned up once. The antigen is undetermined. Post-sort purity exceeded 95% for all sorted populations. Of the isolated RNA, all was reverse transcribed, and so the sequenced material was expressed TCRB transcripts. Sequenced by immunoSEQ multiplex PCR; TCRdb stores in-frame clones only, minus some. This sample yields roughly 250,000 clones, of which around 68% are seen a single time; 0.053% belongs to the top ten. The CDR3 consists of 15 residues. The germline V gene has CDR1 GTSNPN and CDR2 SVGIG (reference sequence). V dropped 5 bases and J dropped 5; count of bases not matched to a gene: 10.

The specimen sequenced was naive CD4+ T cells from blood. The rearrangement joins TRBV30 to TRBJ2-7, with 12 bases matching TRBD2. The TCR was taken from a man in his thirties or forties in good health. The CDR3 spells CAWVPRLAGAHEQYF. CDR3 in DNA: TGTGCCTGGGTTCCTCGACTAGCGGGAGCCCACGAGCAGTACTTC. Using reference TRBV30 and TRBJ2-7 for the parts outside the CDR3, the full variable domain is SQTIHQWPATLVQPVGSPLSLECTVEGTSNPNLYWYRQAAGRGLQLLFYSVGIGQISSEVPQNLSASRPQDRQFILSSKKLLLSDSGFYLCAWVPRLAGAHEQYFGPGTRLTVT.